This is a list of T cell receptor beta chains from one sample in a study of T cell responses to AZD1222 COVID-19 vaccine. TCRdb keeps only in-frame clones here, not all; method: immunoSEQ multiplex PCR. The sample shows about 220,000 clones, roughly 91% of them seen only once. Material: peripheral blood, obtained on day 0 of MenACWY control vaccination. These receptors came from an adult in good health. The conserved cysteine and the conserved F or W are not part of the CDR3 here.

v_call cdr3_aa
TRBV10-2 ASRHLNTEAF
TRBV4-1 ASRGFDRGAAYGYT
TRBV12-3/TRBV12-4 ASDGPASYEQY
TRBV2 ASEGVAGETQY
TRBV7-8 ASSLGQEYAYT
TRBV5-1 ASNGGRNTEAF
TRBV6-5 ASRQGGGNTIY
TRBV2 ASSGSDRIQPQH
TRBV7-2 ASSLGGTGNQPQH
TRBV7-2 ASSLHTDTQY
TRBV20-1 SVGTQY
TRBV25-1 ASSERRGQFNEKLF
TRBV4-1 ASSLVDSLYNEQF
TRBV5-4 ASSLDVENYGYT
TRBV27 ASRTPEGGRYGYT
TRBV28 ASSPLRPGTDTQY
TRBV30 AWIYQGKGGYT
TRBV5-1 ASSLQGGTDTQY
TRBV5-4 ASSLALDSTNTGELF
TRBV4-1 ASSLGTGNEKLF
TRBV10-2 ASSVQGVGNNQPQH
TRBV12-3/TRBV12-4 ASVGPRLDTQY
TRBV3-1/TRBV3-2 ASSQVGGHTGELF
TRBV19 ASRTPGQGGHGYT
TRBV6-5 ASSTGQRHSPLH
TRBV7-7 ASSLKLIQWDIQY
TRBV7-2 ASSLQGNTGELF
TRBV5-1 ASSRGLGETQY
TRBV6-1 ASSDYYRYNEQF
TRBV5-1 ASSFKAGEETQY
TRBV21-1 ASSRGYYGYT
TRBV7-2 ASSLHTGDYGYT
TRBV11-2 ASSLDPGNTEAF
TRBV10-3 AISGGLAGGVTYNEQF
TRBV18 ASSPVDLRAGSPLH
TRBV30 AWTGGNTDTQY
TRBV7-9 ASSLGQGEQPQH
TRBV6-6 ASNTLNTEAF
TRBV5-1 ASSFKGATNEKLF
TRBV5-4 ASSREGFYGYT
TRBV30 AWGGTGFEKLF
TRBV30 AWSRLAISTDTQY
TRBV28 ASSLALGRGSIGYT
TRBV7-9 ASSPAGSNQPQH
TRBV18 ASSLSTGQAF